This T cell receptor (beta chain) was retrieved from a study of spatial heterogeneity in lung cancer. On the study more broadly: Where present, follow-up PBMC were sequenced a median of around two years after resection. Detected beta-chain sequences consistently exceeded alpha-chain sequences.

This CDR3 is 17 amino acids long. V lost 5 bases to trimming and J lost 3 bases, with 20 bases between them. The germline gives CDR1 SGHTA, CDR2 FQGNSA. Every individual TCR cDNA molecule carried its own unique molecular identifier, which allowed correction of PCR and sequencing errors. Via MiXCR, TCRdb re-called the 5' RACE reads, giving one row per CDR3 protein. The sample records over 40,000 distinct CDR3 sequences, approximately 10% being singletons. Described time point: blood at routine non-recurrence follow-up after resection. In its sample, this clonotype was seen many times. This chain links TRBV7-2 with TRBJ2-4; D not certain. This TCR derives from a male donor with early-stage non-small cell lung cancer. The sequences come from PBMCs, collected at follow-up. The CDR3 DNA reads TGTGCCAGCAGCCCCCTGAGCTACTCGGCTAACAAAAACATTCAGTACTTC. It specifies CASSPLSYSANKNIQYF.